This T cell receptor beta chain was found in a study of healthy donors' naive CD4 and CD8 T cells. Whole-study context: Donors came from three age groups: 20-25, 40-50 and 60-70 years. All functional IMGT TCR alpha variants were covered by new primers. The study, taken as a whole, reports: About an eighth of CD4/CD8 propensity variance appeared explained by V, J and CDR3 charge.

A linear amplification protocol produced the TCR libraries from 400 to 550 ng of total RNA. Authors' data handling: Sequencing covered around 81,000 rearranged alpha-chain transcripts across four or five healthy donors. MiXCR, applied by TCRdb to the reads, yields one record per CDR3 protein. These V and J calls derive from TCRdb rather than the authors' analysis. The sample carries approximately 200,000 distinct CDR3 sequences, 65% to 75% recorded once. A remark on this clonotype: The antigen remains unidentified.

Trimming removed 0 bases from V and 3 bases from J, with 18 bases in between. In germline, CDR1 is LNHDA, CDR2 SQIVND (reference sequence). The CDR3 extends over 17 amino acids. Source material: naive CD4+ and CD8+ T cells sorted from blood, pooled from several donors. The receptor comes from a pool of human donors in good health; the sample pools cells from several healthy donors. The rearrangement joins TRBV19 to TRBJ2-7; perhaps D is TRBD1 or TRBD2 (5 bases each). The CDR3 DNA reads as TGTGCCAGTAGTATAGATCTTACAGGAGCCGGGAACTACGAGCAGTACTTC. Its protein is CASSIDLTGAGNYEQYF.